This T cell receptor (beta chain) is from a study of OX40 agonist ivuxolimab in advanced cancers. CDR1 is SGHVS, CDR2 FQNEAQ, per germline. The CDR3 covers 16 residues. Unmatched junction bases numbered 10, after V lost 5 bases and J lost 8 bases. Sequencing used immunoSEQ multiplex PCR; TCRdb keeps in-frame clones, though not all of them. The sample lists some 46,000 clones; 88% were seen once. The timepoints at which blood was sampled were baseline, cycle 4 day 1, and cycle 7 day 1. The V and J genes are TRBV7-8 and TRBJ1-4, with TRBD1 matching 11 bases. This sequence was found in an adult with an advanced solid tumor such as melanoma, head and neck, liver or kidney cancer. Sequencing was performed on CD4+ or CD8+ T cells sorted from blood, taken in a trial of the OX40 agonist ivuxolimab. The CDR3 protein is CASSGRTGGEGEKLFF. The CDR3 DNA sequence: TGTGCCAGCAGCGGGCGGACAGGGGGCGAAGGGGAAAAACTGTTTTTT.